This T cell receptor (beta chain) comes out of a study of beta chain features in type 1 diabetes. Study overall: No age, gender or cell yield differences were seen between patients and healthy donors.

In the case of this clone: No antigen is known for it.

Study-wide results and caveats: Shortening of TCRB CDR3s, moderate but significant, appeared in all four CD4+ subsets of Type 1 diabetes patients.

The investigators reverse transcribed all of the isolated RNA, so they sequenced expressed TCRB transcripts. The repertoire was sequenced with immunoSEQ multiplex PCR; TCRdb's copy has only in-frame clones and lacks some. The top ten hold 0.025% to 0.03% of the sample, which has roughly 240,000 clones, 13% to 15% seen once. Germline CDR1 SGHVS, CDR2 FNYEAQ. The CDR3 consists of 17 residues. Trimming at V came to 4 bases and at J to 7 bases, leaving 12 bases not matched to a gene. Sorted CD4+ subsets: naive, central memory, regulatory, stem cell-like memory (CD45RO/CCR7/CD25/CD127/CD95/CD27 panel). The origin of this receptor is a woman aged 40-49 years in good health. The chain combines TRBV7-6 with TRBJ2-5, with TRBD2 matching over 13 bases. The specimen was naive CD4+ T cells from blood. CDR3 sequence: CASSSMTSGGPPMTQYF. The CDR3 bases are TGTGCCAGCAGCTCGATGACTAGCGGGGGGCCCCCCATGACCCAGTACTTC.